These T cell receptor beta chains were read from a single sample in a study of Graves' ophthalmopathy and Graves' hyperthyroidism. TCRdb recomputed calls from the multiplex PCR reads with MiXCR, one row per CDR3 protein. The sample holds some 750,000 distinct CDR3 sequences, around 40% seen once. The sample taken for sequencing was peripheral blood. All receptors derive from an adult man with Graves' ophthalmopathy. The CDR3 runs from the conserved cysteine through the conserved F or W. Each record gives: J gene, V gene, CDR3 protein.

TRBJ2-5,TRBV25-1,CASSLSGSLETQYF
TRBJ2-7,TRBV10-3,CASSYSGRSYEQYF
TRBJ1-2,TRBV25-1,CASSEYSYGYTF
TRBJ1-5,TRBV5-8,CASSKDRGLSQPQHF
TRBJ1-3,TRBV25-1,CASSLQTGGSHGYGNTIYF
TRBJ2-7,TRBV6-5,CASRLGQGKDEQYF
TRBJ1-2,TRBV10-2,CASSESDRETGPANYGYTF
TRBJ1-5,TRBV29-1,CSVTIQGEAQHF
TRBJ1-2,TRBV10-3,CAIRVNSGRGPGGYTF
TRBJ1-5,TRBV2,CASSEDGQSNQPQHF
TRBJ1-2,TRBV15,CATTGTAYGYTF
TRBJ2-2,TRBV6-5,CASKRGSGELFF
TRBJ2-7,TRBV9,CASSEGLAGHSSYEQYF
TRBJ1-2,TRBV14,CASSQGNSYGYTF
TRBJ1-1,TRBV20-1,CSASGNTEAFF
TRBJ1-1,TRBV3-1,CASSQGVEAFF
TRBJ2-7,TRBV7-9,CASSLLGQGRHEQYF
TRBJ2-2,TRBV11-2,CASSPRSGRMFTGELFF
TRBJ1-1,TRBV20-1,CSAQSQEVDEAFF
TRBJ2-7,TRBV25-1,CASSQSQGTSFYEQYF
TRBJ1-1,TRBV2,CACRGGGWNTEAFF
TRBJ1-2,TRBV7-9,CASSLTVPGDAYGYTF
TRBJ1-4,TRBV20-1,CSARGTAETNEKLFF
TRBJ1-5,TRBV29-1,CSVAQGAEEPQHF
TRBJ1-1,TRBV29-1,CSVKRMGAEAFF
TRBJ2-7,TRBV10-2,CASSPLARSYEQYF
TRBJ1-1,TRBV19,CASSIYARTLGNTEAFF
TRBJ2-2,TRBV29-1,CSVVAGGHTGELFF
TRBJ2-7,TRBV29-1,CSVEGQGSSYEQYF
TRBJ1-1,TRBV9,CASSQLLDRGPAFF